The 6 T cell receptor beta chains listed next were all sequenced from one sample in a study of T cells in Graves' hyperthyroidism and ophthalmopathy. Amplification targeted TCR beta CDR3 regions from RNA transcripts. Using the HTBI primer set, a first-round RT-PCR was run on the TCR CDR3. A single record per CDR3 protein comes from TCRdb applying MiXCR to the multiplex PCR reads. This sample carries more than 600,000 distinct CDR3 sequences, less than 20% of them seen once, and the ten largest clones take about 8.4%. The sample consisted of blood. The receptor set was obtained from a man aged 18 to 29 with Graves' hyperthyroidism.

The chain combines TRBV27 with TRBJ2-7; TRBD2 is a possible D gene (6 bases). CDR3 length: 15 residues. CDR1 is MNHEY, CDR2 SMNVEV, per germline (reference sequence). Trimming stripped 2 bases from V and 5 bases from J, with 16 bases between. The CDR3 sequence is CASSLGSGWAHEQYF. The CDR3 region has the DNA TGTGCCAGCAGTTTAGGGAGCGGGTGGGCCCACGAGCAGTACTTC.

This clonotype has a count of ten or more. CDR3 residues: CASRRENYGNQPQHF. The DNA of the CDR3 is TGTGCCAGCAGAAGAGAAAATTACGGCAATCAGCCCCAGCATTTT. The chain carries TRBV6-1 and TRBJ1-5; D not certain. Between the trimmed V and J ends, which lost 6 bases and 2 bases, there was a span of 14 bases. CDR3 length equals 15 residues. Germline lookup yields CDR1 MNHNS and CDR2 SASEGT.

This clonotype has only a few counts. This sequence joins TRBV2 and TRBJ2-6; the D call may be TRBD1 or TRBD2 (5 bases each). Looked up from germline, CDR1 is SNHLY and CDR2 is FYNNEI. The CDR3 is made up of 14 amino acids. Trimming left V 7 bases short and J 4 bases short, with 11 bases between. The CDR3, as DNA: TGTGCCAGCAACTGGGGACCGGGGGCCAACGTCCTGACTTTC. This gives the protein CASNWGPGANVLTF.

This clonotype showed up just once. The chain joins TRBV9 to TRBJ2-1, with 11 bases fitting TRBD2. The V gene's germline CDR1 is SGDLS and CDR2 YYNGEE. The CDR3 contains 18 residues. Trimming at V came to 3 bases and at J to 6 bases, leaving 14 bases not matched to a gene. CDR3: CASSEGGISGRAANEQFF. The CDR3 DNA sequence: TGTGCCAGCAGCGAGGGGGGGATTAGCGGGAGGGCGGCCAATGAGCAGTTCTTC.

There are many counts of this clonotype. The chain employs TRBV12-5 and TRBJ2-2; 10 bases match TRBD1. CDR1 and CDR2 from the germline V gene are LGHNT and FRNRAP. The ends lost 5 bases at V and 1 base at J; junction bases unmatched: 4. This CDR3 region has 16 residues. In nucleotides, the CDR3 is TGTGCTAGTGGTCCGACAGGGGGCTGGAACACCGGGGAGCTGTTTTTT. Its protein product is CASGPTGGWNTGELFF. Full variable domain (remainder filled in from reference TRBV12-5 and TRBJ2-2): DARVTQTPRHKVTEMGQEVTMRCQPILGHNTVFWYRQTMMQGLELLAYFRNRAPLDDSGMPKDRFSAEMPDATLATLKIQPSEPRDSAVYFCASGPTGGWNTGELFFGEGSRLTVL.

This clonotype was seen a few times. The rearrangement links TRBV6-4 to TRBJ1-1; D uncertain. Germline-derived CDR1 and CDR2 are MRHNA and SNTAGT. The CDR3 extends over 15 amino acids. Deletions cut 8 bases from V and 1 base from J, with 17 bases between. The CDR3 DNA reads as TGTGCCAGCCGGTCAAGGCGAATGAAGAACACTGAAGCTTTCTTT. This encodes CASRSRRMKNTEAFF.